Listed below are T cell receptor beta chains from one sample, sequenced in a study of T-cell reconstitution after alpha-beta-depleted transplantation in children. From the PCR reads, TCRdb called clonotypes with MiXCR, one entry per CDR3 protein. The data hold hundreds of thousands of distinct CDR3 sequences, with around 12% observed a single time. This sample comprised PBMCs, obtained before TCRalphabeta/CD19-depleted stem cell transplant. All receptors derive from a girl between 2 and 10 years old with congenital amegakaryocytic thrombocytopenia, due to receive a stem cell transplant. Both conserved end residues are part of each CDR3. A D gene is named only where the DNA matches it firmly. Expanded clones get a size class; other rows say once, few or many, or leave the size out.

TRBD2	TRBV7-6	-	15	TRBJ2-2	CASSPRVAGAGELFF	TGTGCCAGCAGCCCCAGGGTAGCGGGAGCGGGGGAGCTGTTTTTT
-	TRBV5-1	few	15	TRBJ2-5	CASSTSRLGFETQYF	TGCGCCAGCAGCACATCGCGGCTGGGTTTCGAGACCCAGTACTTC
-	TRBV12-3/TRBV12-4	many	15	TRBJ2-1	CASSLGSTAYNEQFF	TGTGCCAGCAGTCTTGGGAGTACGGCCTACAATGAGCAGTTCTTC
TRBD1	TRBV25-1	-	13	TRBJ2-7	CASRGQGRYEQYF	TGTGCCAGCAGAGGACAGGGGAGGTACGAGCAGTACTTC
-	TRBV6-4	-	13	TRBJ2-1	CASSDAPGNEQFF	TGTGCCAGCAGTGACGCACCAGGAAATGAGCAGTTCTTC
TRBD1	TRBV20-1	few	16	TRBJ2-3	CSAPGPQGASTDTQYF	TGCAGTGCCCCTGGCCCACAGGGGGCAAGTACAGATACGCAGTATTTT
TRBD1	TRBV20-1	many	16	TRBJ1-1	CSATTGTGDSWPEAFF	TGCAGTGCTACTACCGGGACAGGGGATTCTTGGCCTGAAGCTTTCTTT
TRBD1	TRBV2	-	14	TRBJ2-7	CASRTRQGLYEQYF	TGTGCCAGCAGGACCAGACAGGGGTTATACGAGCAGTACTTC
-	TRBV28	few	14	TRBJ2-7	CASSLADFGYEQYF	TGTGCCAGCAGTTTAGCAGACTTTGGTTACGAGCAGTACTTC
-	TRBV12-3/TRBV12-4	many	13	TRBJ2-1	CASSLQEYNEQFF	TGTGCCAGCAGTTTACAGGAGTACAATGAGCAGTTCTTC
-	TRBV11-2	many	15	TRBJ2-2	CASSLLGRNTGELFF	TGTGCCAGCAGCTTACTCGGGAGAAACACCGGGGAGCTGTTTTTT
-	TRBV5-6	-	19	TRBJ2-1	CASSFYPSKKKSSYNEQFF	TGTGCCAGCAGCTTTTATCCTTCGAAGAAAAAAAGCTCCTACAATGAGCAGTTCTTC
-	TRBV19	-	12	TRBJ2-7	CASRQGKGEQYF	TGTGCCAGTAGGCAGGGAAAAGGCGAGCAGTACTTC
-	TRBV20-1	many	9	TRBJ2-5	CSWAETQYF	TGCAGTTGGGCAGAGACCCAGTACTTC
-	TRBV27	-	13	TRBJ2-3	CASSPWGGDTQYF	TGTGCCAGCAGTCCATGGGGAGGTGATACGCAGTATTTT
-	TRBV25-1	many	13	TRBJ2-7	CASSEILGSEQYF	TGTGCCAGCAGTGAAATTCTGGGCTCCGAGCAGTACTTC
-	TRBV11-2	few	13	TRBJ2-1	CASSLAGLGEQFF	TGTGCCAGCAGCTTAGCAGGTTTGGGCGAGCAGTTCTTC
-	TRBV20-1	many	13	TRBJ1-1	CSALRMLNTEAFF	TGCAGTGCCCTGAGGATGCTGAACACTGAAGCTTTCTTT
TRBD2	TRBV9	many	16	TRBJ2-1	CASSFLTSGAYNEQFF	TGTGCCAGCAGCTTCCTGACTAGCGGGGCCTACAATGAGCAGTTCTTC
TRBD2	TRBV20-1	many	13	TRBJ2-7	CSVGGSLAYEQYF	TGCAGTGTAGGCGGGAGCCTTGCCTACGAGCAGTACTTC
TRBD2	TRBV7-6	-	16	TRBJ2-1	CASSLLPGLVYNEQFF	TGTGCCAGCAGCTTACTACCGGGACTAGTGTACAATGAGCAGTTCTTC
TRBD2	TRBV12-3/TRBV12-4	few	13	TRBJ2-7	CASGSSGSYEQYF	TGTGCCAGCGGTTCTAGCGGCTCCTACGAGCAGTACTTC
-	TRBV12-3/TRBV12-4	-	10	TRBJ1-2	CGSSGYGYTF	TGTGGCAGCAGTGGCTATGGCTACACCTTC
-	TRBV6-1	many	13	TRBJ1-2	CASSEQGNYGYTF	TGTGCCAGCAGTGAACAGGGAAACTATGGCTACACCTTC
-	TRBV29-1	-	15	TRBJ2-3	CSVEDASSHTDTQYF	TGCAGCGTTGAAGATGCCTCCTCCCACACAGATACGCAGTATTTT
TRBD1	TRBV5-1	many	16	TRBJ2-1	CASSLGTGLTSNEQFF	TGCGCCAGCAGCTTGGGGACAGGGTTGACTTCCAATGAGCAGTTCTTC
TRBD2	TRBV25-1	many	16	TRBJ2-1	CASSGGTSGSKNEQFF	TGTGCCAGCAGTGGAGGGACTAGCGGGAGTAAAAATGAGCAGTTCTTC
-	TRBV5-1	many	19	TRBJ2-1	CASRGRGTTRERGYNEQFF	TGCGCCAGCAGGGGTAGAGGGACGACCCGAGAACGGGGATACAATGAGCAGTTCTTC
-	TRBV27	-	14	TRBJ2-1	CASSSLGLGDEQFF	TGTGCCAGCAGTTCTCTAGGGCTGGGCGATGAGCAGTTCTTC
TRBD2	TRBV7-6	few	17	TRBJ2-3	CASSRRTSGRATDTQYF	TGTGCCAGCAGCCGCCGGACTAGCGGGAGGGCCACAGATACGCAGTATTTT
-	TRBV7-6	many	16	TRBJ2-2	CASSLTPGGRSGELFF	TGTGCCAGCAGCTTAACGCCTGGGGGTCGTAGCGGGGAGCTGTTTTTT
-	TRBV20-1	few	14	TRBJ2-5	CSARGLGRRETQYF	TGCAGTGCTAGAGGTCTTGGGCGGCGGGAGACCCAGTACTTC
TRBD2	TRBV29-1	few	16	TRBJ2-5	CSVDTPGLATQETQYF	TGCAGCGTTGACACTCCCGGACTAGCCACCCAAGAGACCCAGTACTTC
TRBD2	TRBV12-3/TRBV12-4	many	12	TRBJ2-2	CASSRTSGELFF	TGTGCCAGCAGCCGGACTAGCGGGGAGCTGTTTTTT
-	TRBV25-1	many	13	TRBJ2-1	CASTTGSYNEQFF	TGTGCCAGCACGACAGGCTCCTACAATGAGCAGTTCTTC
-	TRBV5-1	-	17	TRBJ2-7	CASTSPTGNLMGSEQYF	TGCGCCAGCACGTCACCAACAGGTAATCTAATGGGATCCGAGCAGTACTTC
-	TRBV6-5	many	17	TRBJ2-1	CASSYGGERGYNNEQFF	TGTGCCAGCAGTTACGGGGGAGAAAGGGGCTATAACAATGAGCAGTTCTTC
-	TRBV7-9	-	15	TRBJ2-2	CASSLVAGAFGELFF	TGTGCCAGCAGCTTAGTTGCAGGGGCCTTCGGGGAGCTGTTTTTT
-	TRBV28	-	19	TRBJ2-2	CASSPQVDYLRRSAGELFF	TGTGCCAGCAGTCCTCAGGTCGACTACTTAAGACGATCGGCCGGGGAGCTGTTTTTT
TRBD1	TRBV5-1	many	15	TRBJ1-1	CASSGMTGGNTEAFF	TGCGCCAGCAGCGGTATGACAGGGGGGAACACTGAAGCTTTCTTT
-	TRBV4-1	-	15	TRBJ2-7	CASSQDLGTSPLEYF	TGCGCCAGCAGCCAAGATTTAGGGACAAGTCCCTTAGAGTACTTC
-	TRBV15	-	15	TRBJ2-3	CATSRALGNTDTQYF	TGTGCCACCAGCAGAGCGCTAGGCAACACAGATACGCAGTATTTT
-	TRBV30	few	13	TRBJ2-5	CAWRDYDQETQYF	TGTGCCTGGCGTGACTACGACCAAGAGACCCAGTACTTC
TRBD1	TRBV20-1	many	13	TRBJ1-5	CSYSQGADQPQHF	TGCAGTTACTCACAGGGGGCGGATCAGCCCCAGCATTTT
TRBD2	TRBV29-1	many	13	TRBJ2-7	CSVTSGGSYEQYF	TGCAGCGTGACTAGCGGGGGATCCTACGAGCAGTACTTC
-	TRBV5-1	-	14	TRBJ1-5	CASSPTTGEQPQHF	TGCGCCAGCAGCCCCACGACGGGTGAACAGCCCCAGCATTTT
-	TRBV5-1	-	15	TRBJ1-1	CASSPRPIENTEAFF	TGCGCCAGCAGCCCCCGACCCATTGAGAACACTGAAGCTTTCTTT
TRBD2	TRBV20-1	many	16	TRBJ2-7	CSAGLAGVKGAYEQYF	TGCAGTGCTGGACTAGCGGGAGTCAAGGGCGCCTACGAGCAGTACTTC
-	TRBV28	few	14	TRBJ1-2	CASSLPPGDYGYTF	TGTGCCAGCAGTCTTCCCCCAGGGGATTATGGCTACACCTTC
TRBD2	TRBV5-1	few	13	TRBJ2-7	CASSRAGAYEQYF	TGCGCCAGCAGCCGGGCGGGAGCATACGAGCAGTACTTC
TRBD2	TRBV5-1	many	15	TRBJ2-5	CASSLILAGEETQYF	TGCGCCAGCAGCTTGATCCTAGCGGGGGAAGAGACCCAGTACTTC
TRBD2	TRBV7-6	many	15	TRBJ2-3	CASTPTSGSTDTQYF	TGTGCCAGCACCCCGACTAGCGGGAGTACAGATACGCAGTATTTT
TRBD1	TRBV20-1	-	14	TRBJ2-7	CSAFPGQGAKEQYF	TGCAGTGCTTTCCCGGGACAGGGGGCAAAGGAGCAGTACTTC
-	TRBV4-1	many	18	TRBJ2-2	CASSQEGPGTFNTGELFF	TGCGCCAGCAGCCAAGAGGGTCCCGGGACCTTCAACACCGGGGAGCTGTTTTTT
-	TRBV12-3/TRBV12-4	many	13	TRBJ1-5	CASSLGRGQPQHF	TGTGCCAGCAGCCTAGGCAGAGGACAGCCCCAGCATTTT